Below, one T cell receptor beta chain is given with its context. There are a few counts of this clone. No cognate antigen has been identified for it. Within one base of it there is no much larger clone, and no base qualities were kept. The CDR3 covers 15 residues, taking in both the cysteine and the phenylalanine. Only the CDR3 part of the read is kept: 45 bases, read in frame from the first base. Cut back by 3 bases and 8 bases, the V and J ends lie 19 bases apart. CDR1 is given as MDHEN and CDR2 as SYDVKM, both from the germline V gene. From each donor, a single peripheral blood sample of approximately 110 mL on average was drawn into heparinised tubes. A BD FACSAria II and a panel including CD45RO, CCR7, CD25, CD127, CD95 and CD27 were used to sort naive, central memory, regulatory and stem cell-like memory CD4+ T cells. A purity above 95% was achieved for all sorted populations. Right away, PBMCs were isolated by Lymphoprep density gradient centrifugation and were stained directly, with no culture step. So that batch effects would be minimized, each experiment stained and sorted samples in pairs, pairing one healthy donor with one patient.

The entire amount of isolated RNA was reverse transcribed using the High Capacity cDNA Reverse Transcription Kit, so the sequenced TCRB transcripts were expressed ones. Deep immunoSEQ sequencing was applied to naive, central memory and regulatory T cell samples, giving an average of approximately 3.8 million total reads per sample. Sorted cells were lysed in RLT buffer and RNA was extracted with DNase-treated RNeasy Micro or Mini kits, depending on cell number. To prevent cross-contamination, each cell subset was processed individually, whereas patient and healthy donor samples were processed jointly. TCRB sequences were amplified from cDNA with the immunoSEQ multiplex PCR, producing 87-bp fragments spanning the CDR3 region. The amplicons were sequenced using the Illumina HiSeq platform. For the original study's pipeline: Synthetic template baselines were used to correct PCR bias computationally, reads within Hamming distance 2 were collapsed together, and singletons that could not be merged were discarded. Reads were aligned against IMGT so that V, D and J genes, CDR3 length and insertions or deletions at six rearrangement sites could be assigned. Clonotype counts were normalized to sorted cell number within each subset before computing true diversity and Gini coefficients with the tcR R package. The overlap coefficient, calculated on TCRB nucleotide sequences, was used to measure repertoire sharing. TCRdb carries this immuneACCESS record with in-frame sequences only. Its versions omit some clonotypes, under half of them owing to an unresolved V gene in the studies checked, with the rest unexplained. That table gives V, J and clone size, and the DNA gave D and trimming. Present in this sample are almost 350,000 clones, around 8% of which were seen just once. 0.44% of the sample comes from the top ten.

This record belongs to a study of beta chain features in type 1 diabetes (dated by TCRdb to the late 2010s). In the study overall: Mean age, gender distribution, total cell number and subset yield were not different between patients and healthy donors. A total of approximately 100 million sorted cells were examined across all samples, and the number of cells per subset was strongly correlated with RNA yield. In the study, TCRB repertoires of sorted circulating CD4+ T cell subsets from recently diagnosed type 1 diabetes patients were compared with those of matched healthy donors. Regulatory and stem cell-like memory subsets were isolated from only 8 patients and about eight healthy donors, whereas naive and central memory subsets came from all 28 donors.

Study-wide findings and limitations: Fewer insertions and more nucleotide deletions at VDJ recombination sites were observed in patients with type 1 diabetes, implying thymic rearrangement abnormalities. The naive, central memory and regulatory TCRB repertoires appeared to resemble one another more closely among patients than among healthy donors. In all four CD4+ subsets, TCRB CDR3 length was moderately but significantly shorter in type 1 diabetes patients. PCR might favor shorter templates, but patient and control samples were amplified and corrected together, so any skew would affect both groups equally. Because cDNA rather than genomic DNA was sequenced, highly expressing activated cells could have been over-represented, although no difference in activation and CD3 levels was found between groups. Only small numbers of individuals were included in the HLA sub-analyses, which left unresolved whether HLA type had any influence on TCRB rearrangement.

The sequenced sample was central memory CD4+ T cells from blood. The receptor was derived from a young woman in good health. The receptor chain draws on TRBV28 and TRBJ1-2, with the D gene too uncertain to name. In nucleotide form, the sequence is TGTGCCAGCAGTTTCCCCCCGGGTATGGCAGGCGGCTACACCTTC. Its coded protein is CASSFPPGMAGGYTF.